Below, 26 T cell receptor beta chains from the same sample are listed, as sequenced in a study of vaccination and CD4 T cells after COVID-19 (dated by TCRdb to between 2021 and 2024). The treatment or condition label for this specimen denotes: approximately nine-day PBMC culture with coronavirus spike peptide pools or control peptides (ViraFEST assay). The library was generated by PCR. TCRdb shows the sequencer as Illumina iSeq 100. DNA from cultured CD4+ T cells was subjected to TCR sequencing with the Oncomine TCR Beta short-read assay at the Johns Hopkins FTIC core. TCRdb handled the public reads itself, with Q25 trimming in fastp and clone calling in MiXCR, and kept productive beta chains. Each CDR3 protein gets just one entry, which takes the most common genes and DNA from the rows behind it. The sample includes about 20,000 distinct CDR3 sequences, with around 59% observed a single time. 10% to 15% of the sample belongs to the ten largest clones.

No cognate antigen is known for these TCRs. Sequenced sample: CD4+ T cells from blood, cultured in vitro. Receptor source: a human donor who had recovered from COVID-19.

This clonotype has more than one count but fewer than ten. The CDR3 sequence: CASSPLRGYGYTF. Written as DNA, the CDR3 is TGTGCCAGCAGCCCTCTTCGGGGCTATGGCTACACCTTC. The V gene is TRBV7-8, the J gene TRBJ1-2, with D hard to call. Germline values: CDR1 SGHVS, CDR2 FQNEAQ. The V end was cut by 5 bases, the J end by 4 bases, with 11 bases between. CDR3 length equals 13 residues.

This sequence joins TRBV18 and TRBJ2-7; TRBD1 agrees at 8 bases. The CDR3 totals 16 residues. CDR1 and CDR2 from the germline V gene are KGHSH and LQKENI. With 2 bases clipped from V and 2 bases from J, the junction kept 8 bases outside the gene matches. CDR3 DNA: TGTGCCAGCTCACCATGGGACAGGCACTCTACCTACGAGCAGTACTTC. Amino acids: CASSPWDRHSTYEQYF.

The DNA for the CDR3 is TGTGCCAGCAGCCCAGGGGGGCAGTCGCCTACCTACGAGCAGTACTTC. This gives the protein CASSPGGQSPTYEQYF. V gene TRBV11-3 combines with J gene TRBJ2-7; possibly TRBD1 for D (7 bases). Deletions cut 5 bases from V and 2 bases from J, with 19 bases between. CDR1 SGHNT and CDR2 YENEEA come from the germline V gene. CDR3 size: 16 residues.

CDR3 nucleotide sequence: TGTGCCAGCAGCCCCCGCGGGGGTACCTACGAGCAGTACTTC. Translating gives CASSPRGGTYEQYF. The chain carries TRBV11-3 and TRBJ2-7; 7 nucleotides align to TRBD2. CDR3 size: 14 residues. Germline V gene lookup returns CDR1 SGHNT and CDR2 YENEEA. With V trimmed by 5 bases and J by 2 bases, 6 bases remained unmatched. Full variable domain (outside the CDR3, taken from reference TRBV11-3 and TRBJ2-7): EAGVVQSPRYKIIEKKQPVAFWCNPISGHNTLYWYLQNLGQGPELLIRYENEEAVDDSQLPKDRFSAERLKGVDSTLKIQPAELGDSAVYLCASSPRGGTYEQYFGPGTRLTVT.

The V and J genes are TRBV23-1 and TRBJ2-7, with D hard to call. TRBV23-1 has ORF status, its function being uncertain. The CDR3 has 11 residues. V was pared by 3 bases and J by 3 bases, with 3 bases between. In DNA form, the CDR3 reads TGCGCCAGCAGTCAGTTCTACGAGCAGTACTTC. Translating it yields CASSQFYEQYF.

This clonotype has only a few counts. J is TRBJ1-1 and V is TRBV6-1; 7 bases match TRBD1. In germline, CDR1 is MNHNS, CDR2 SASEGT. J gave up 0 bases and V 2 bases, and 6 bases lay outside the gene matches. This CDR3 spans 16 amino acids. CDR3 nucleotide sequence: TGTGCCAGCAGTGAACTAAGAGGGGGCATGAACACTGAAGCTTTCTTT. This codes for CASSELRGGMNTEAFF.

The gene calls are TRBV30 and TRBJ1-5, with TRBD1 matching 7 bases. Germline CDR1 reads GTSNPN; CDR2 reads SVGIG (reference sequence). This CDR3 region has 13 residues. With 4 bases clipped from V and 6 bases from J, the junction kept 6 bases outside the gene matches. The CDR3 is CAWNSGGSQPQHF. CDR3 bases: TGTGCCTGGAATTCAGGGGGAAGTCAGCCCCAGCATTTT.

The V and J genes are TRBV20-1 and TRBJ2-7, with 9 bases that match TRBD1. The CDR3 contains 15 residues. The V gene end was trimmed by 2 bases and the J gene end by 1 base; junction bases not matched to a gene: 6. The germline V gene has CDR1 DFQATT and CDR2 SNEGSKA (reference sequence). The CDR3, as DNA: TGCAGTGCTAGATCGGGGACAGGGATTTCCTACGAGCAGTACTTC. Its translation: CSARSGTGISYEQYF.

The chain employs TRBV2 and TRBJ1-1; no clear D. The germline V gene has CDR1 SNHLY and CDR2 FYNNEI. The CDR3 runs 12 residues. Deletions cut 8 bases from V and 1 base from J, with 8 bases between. CDR3: CASGNSNTEAFF. CDR3 nucleotide sequence: TGTGCCAGCGGGAACTCGAACACTGAAGCTTTCTTT.

This clonotype was detected a few times. The V gene is TRBV20-1, the J gene TRBJ1-5; TRBD1 matches at 9 bases. The CDR3 loop spans 13 amino acids. With V trimmed by 6 bases and J by 6 bases, 6 bases remained unmatched. Germline V gene data show CDR1 as DFQATT and CDR2 as SNEGSKA (reference sequence). Here the CDR3 DNA reads TGCAGTGCGGGGACAGGGTGGGGTCAGCCCCAGCATTTT. This gives the protein CSAGTGWGQPQHF.

This clonotype has a single count. The chain links TRBV6-1 to TRBJ2-1, with D possibly being TRBD2 (5 bases). Germline V gene sequence: CDR1 MNHNS, CDR2 SASEGT. V was trimmed by 5 bases and J by 7 bases, leaving 12 bases between them. The CDR3 is made up of 13 amino acids. The CDR3 nucleotides are TGTGCCAGCAGTCACCGAGGGATTAATGAGCAGTTCTTC. Protein sequence: CASSHRGINEQFF.

This rearrangement joins TRBV7-9 to TRBJ2-5; 13 bases agree with TRBD2. Germline trimming cut 5 bases from V and 4 bases from J; bases unmatched to any gene: 10. CDR3 length: 17 residues. Germline V CDR1 and CDR2: SEHNR, FQNEAQ (reference sequence). CDR3 sequence (DNA): TGTGCCAGCAGCGCCACTAGCGGGAGGGCCCTCAGAGAGACCCAGTACTTC. It specifies CASSATSGRALRETQYF.

This clonotype was found a few times. V usage is TRBV7-3 and J usage is TRBJ2-1; no firm D call. The CDR3 is made up of 12 amino acids. Trimming left V 5 bases short and J 9 bases short, with 11 bases between. The germline V gene encodes CDR1 SGHTA and CDR2 FQGTGA. The CDR3 DNA is TGTGCCAGCAGCCCCCTTTATGGTGAGCAGTTCTTC. Translated: CASSPLYGEQFF.

The J gene is TRBJ1-1, the V gene TRBV12-5; maybe TRBD1 (6 bases). The CDR3 has 12 amino acids. Germline-derived CDR1 and CDR2 are LGHNT and FRNRAP. Trimming removed 1 base at V and 7 bases at J, with 7 bases between. DNA of the CDR3: TGTGCTAGTGGTTTGGCCAGGGGTGAAGCTTTCTTT. As protein: CASGLARGEAFF.

The gene calls are TRBV7-3 and TRBJ1-3; no clear D gene. Germline CDR1 is SGHTA and CDR2 is FQGTGA. V was pared by 1 base and J by 8 bases, with 9 bases between. CDR3 length: 13 residues. CDR3 region: CASSLRPGDTIYF. DNA of the CDR3: TGTGCCAGCAGCTTAAGACCTGGGGACACCATATATTTT.

The chain couples TRBV28 to TRBJ1-6; D remains unclear. The germline V gene has CDR1 MDHEN and CDR2 SYDVKM. V shed 1 base and J shed 10 bases, with 5 bases lying between them. CDR3 length equals 12 residues. CDR3 loop: CASSLLKSPLHF. DNA for the CDR3: TGTGCCAGCAGTTTATTGAAGTCACCCCTCCACTTT.

This clonotype occurred a few times. This sequence joins TRBV5-1 and TRBJ2-7; weak D call: TRBD2 (7 bases). Trimming shortened V by 2 bases and J by 7 bases, and 25 bases separated the two germline ends. The germline V gene has CDR1 SGHRS and CDR2 YFSETQ. CDR3 length equals 17 residues. DNA for the CDR3: TGCGCCAGCAGCTTACCCCGGTCCGGGGGGCCGAGTGGGGAGCAGTACTTC. Its translation: CASSLPRSGGPSGEQYF.

Only a few counts were recorded for this clonotype. The J gene is TRBJ1-6, the V gene TRBV27; D is unresolved. The V end lost 11 bases, the J end lost 5 bases, and 7 bases lay between the germline ends. There are 11 residues in the CDR3. CDR1 and CDR2 (germline): MNHEY, SMNVEV (reference sequence). The CDR3 sequence: CAPPNNSPLHF. CDR3 DNA: TGTGCCCCCCCAAATAATTCACCCCTCCACTTT.

The rearrangement joins TRBV20-1 to TRBJ2-7; 9 bases are a match to TRBD1. Germline-derived CDR1 and CDR2 are DFQATT and SNEGSKA (reference sequence). The J segment lost 7 bases and the V segment lost 4 bases, leaving 11 bases of the junction unmatched. The CDR3 sequence is 14 residues long. Here the CDR3 DNA reads TGCAGTGCTAAGCGGGACAGGGCCGCGGGGGAGCAGTACTTC. Translating gives CSAKRDRAAGEQYF.

This chain uses TRBV6-5 with TRBJ2-1; D call uncertain. Trimming shortened V by 2 bases and J by 7 bases, and 9 bases separated the two germline ends. The germline CDR1 and CDR2 sequences are MNHEY and SVGAGI. This CDR3 region has 13 residues. CDR3 in amino acids: CASSYLWENEQFF. In nucleotides, the CDR3 is TGTGCCAGCAGTTACCTCTGGGAAAATGAGCAGTTCTTC.

The V gene is TRBV2, the J gene TRBJ1-6, with 7 bases identical to TRBD1. This CDR3 has 14 residues. CDR1 is SNHLY and CDR2 is FYNNEI in the germline V gene. The trim removed 4 bases at V and 5 bases at J, leaving 2 bases unmatched. The CDR3 nucleotides read TGTGCCAGCAGTGGACAGGGCGATAATTCACCCCTCCACTTT. Residues: CASSGQGDNSPLHF.

The rearrangement links TRBV6-5 to TRBJ1-5; no clear D gene. The CDR3 contains 17 residues. Germline-derived CDR1 and CDR2 are MNHEY and SVGAGI. V was pared by 4 bases and J by 7 bases, with 23 bases between. CDR3 protein: CASSSLAVGPEKQPQHF. The CDR3 DNA reads as TGTGCCAGCAGTTCCCTTGCTGTTGGCCCAGAGAAGCAGCCCCAGCATTTT.

This chain connects TRBV28 to TRBJ2-7, with 7 positions matching TRBD2. The CDR3 contains 14 residues. Per the germline V gene, CDR1 is MDHEN and CDR2 is SYDVKM. The ends lost 6 bases at V and 6 bases at J; junction bases unmatched: 11. The CDR3 loop reads CASRGRGGLVEQYF. The CDR3, as DNA: TGTGCCAGCAGGGGCCGGGGAGGGCTGGTCGAGCAGTACTTC. Complete variable domain (other parts from reference TRBV28 and TRBJ2-7): DVKVTQSSRYLVKRTGEKVFLECVQDMDHENMFWYRQDPGLGLRLIYFSYDVKMKEKGDIPEGYSVSREKKERFSLILESASTNQTSMYLCASRGRGGLVEQYFGPGTRLTVT.

V usage is TRBV21-1 and J usage is TRBJ1-6; the D call of TRBD1 is as the table states it, not checked on the DNA. TRBV21-1 is flagged as a pseudogene. The length of the CDR3 is 19 residues. The CDR3 loop is CASSLGQGRPSSYNSPLHF. The CDR3 bases are TGTGCCAGCAGTCTAGGACAGGGGAGGCCTAGCTCCTATAATTCACCCCTCCACTTT.

V gene TRBV6-2 or TRBV6-3 combines with J gene TRBJ1-1; D unresolved. V was cut by 5 bases and J by 6 bases, with 13 bases left in between. CDR1 is MNHEY, CDR2 SVGEGT, per germline. The CDR3 has 13 amino acids. This CDR3 is CASSRRSPPEAFF. CDR3 in DNA: TGTGCCAGCAGTCGCAGGTCACCCCCTGAAGCTTTCTTT.

This chain uses TRBV15 with TRBJ1-5, with D uncertain. V was shortened by 3 bases and J by 7 bases, with 13 bases between the two germline ends. The length of the CDR3 is 14 residues. Per the germline V gene, CDR1 is LNHNV and CDR2 is YYDKDF (reference sequence). The CDR3 coding sequence is TGTGCCACCAGCAGCGGTACGGTGGGGCAGCCCCAGCATTTT. Its protein product is CATSSGTVGQPQHF. Full variable domain (rest looked up from reference TRBV15 and TRBJ1-5): DAMVIQNPRYQVTQFGKPVTLSCSQTLNHNVMYWYQQKSSQAPKLLFHYYDKDFNNEADTPDNFQSRRPNTSFCFLDIRSPGLGDTAMYLCATSSGTVGQPQHFGDGTRLSIL.